Sequencing of this T cell receptor (beta chain) was carried out in a study of long-term antiretroviral therapy in people with HIV. The immunoSEQ assay was v3.0, run at survey level. Method: immunoSEQ multiplex PCR; TCRdb's copy keeps in-frame clones and lacks some. This sample has 34,000 or so clones, with roughly 85% found just once. The ends were cut back, 6 bases at V and 5 bases at J, with 14 bases in the middle. This CDR3 comprises 13 residues. CDR1 is ENHRY, CDR2 SYGVKD, per germline. J is TRBJ2-7 and V is TRBV10-3; no clear D gene. The sequence was obtained from a man younger than 35 with HIV. The specimen comprised unsorted PBMCs, sampled roughly 3.3 years after starting antiretroviral therapy. The CDR3 nucleotides are TGTGCCATCAGGAACGGGTTTAGGGACGAGCAGTACTTC. Its protein is CAIRNGFRDEQYF.